This TCR beta chain was sequenced during a study of T cell responses to AZD1222 COVID-19 vaccine. Study-level findings and limits: Spike as a whole was targeted by vaccine-associated CD4 TCRs, dominant at 160-218 and 743-854. Reports say nearly half of spike-specific TCRs go after unmutated variant regions. Repertoires in all cases were sampled only once the peak T cell response had passed. Baseline seropositivity characterized only a handful of AZD1222 recipients.

A note on this clone: As yet, its antigen is unknown.

The germline gives CDR1 MNHNS, CDR2 SASEGT. This CDR3 region has 13 residues. V lost 2 bases and J lost 7, with 9 bases in between. Using immunoSEQ multiplex PCR, the repertoire was profiled, and TCRdb retains in-frame clones only, with some absent. The sample yields more than 150,000 clones, 88% seen once. The origin of this receptor is an adult who had recovered from COVID-19. The sequenced sample was peripheral blood, obtained after recovery from COVID-19. V gene TRBV6-1 combines with J gene TRBJ1-5; D is unclear. CDR3 DNA: TGTGCCAGCAGTGAAAGCGGGCAGCAGCCCCAGCATTTT. Protein product: CASSESGQQPQHF.